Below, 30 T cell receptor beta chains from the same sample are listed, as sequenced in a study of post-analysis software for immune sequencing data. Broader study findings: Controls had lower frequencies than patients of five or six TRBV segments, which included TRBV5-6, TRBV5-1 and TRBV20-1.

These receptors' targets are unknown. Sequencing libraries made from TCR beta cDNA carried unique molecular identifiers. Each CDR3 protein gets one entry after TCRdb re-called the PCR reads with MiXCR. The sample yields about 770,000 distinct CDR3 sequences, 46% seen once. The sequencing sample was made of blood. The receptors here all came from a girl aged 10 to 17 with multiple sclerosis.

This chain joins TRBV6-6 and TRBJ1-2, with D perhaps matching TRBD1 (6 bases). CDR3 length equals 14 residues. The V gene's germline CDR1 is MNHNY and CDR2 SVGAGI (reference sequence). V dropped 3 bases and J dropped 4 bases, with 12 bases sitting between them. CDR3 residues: CASSYRQAGYGYTF. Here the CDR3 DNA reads TGTGCCAGCAGTTATCGACAGGCGGGCTATGGCTACACCTTC.

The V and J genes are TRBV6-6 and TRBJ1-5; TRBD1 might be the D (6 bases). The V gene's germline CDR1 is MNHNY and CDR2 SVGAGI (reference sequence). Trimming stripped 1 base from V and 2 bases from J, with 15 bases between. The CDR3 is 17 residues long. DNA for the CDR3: TGTGCCAGCAGTTACTGGGCCTCAGGGGTGCGCAATCAGCCCCAGCATTTT. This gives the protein CASSYWASGVRNQPQHF.

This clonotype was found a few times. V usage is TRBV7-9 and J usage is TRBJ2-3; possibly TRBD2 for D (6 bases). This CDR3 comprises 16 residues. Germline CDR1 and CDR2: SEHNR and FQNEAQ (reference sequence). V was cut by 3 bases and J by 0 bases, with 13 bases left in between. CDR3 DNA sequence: TGTGCCAGCAGCTTGTATGTGGGGACTAGCACAGATACGCAGTATTTT. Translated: CASSLYVGTSTDTQYF.

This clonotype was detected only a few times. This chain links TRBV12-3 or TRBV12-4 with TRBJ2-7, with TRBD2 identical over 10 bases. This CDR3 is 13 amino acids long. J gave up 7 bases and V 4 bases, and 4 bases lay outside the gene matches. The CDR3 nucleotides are TGTGCCAGCAGTTCTCGACTAGCGGGTGAGCAGTACTTC. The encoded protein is CASSSRLAGEQYF.

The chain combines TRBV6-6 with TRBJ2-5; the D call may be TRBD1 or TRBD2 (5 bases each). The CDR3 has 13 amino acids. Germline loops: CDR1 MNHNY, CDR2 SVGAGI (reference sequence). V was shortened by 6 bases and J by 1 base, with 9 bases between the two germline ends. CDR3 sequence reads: CASRGTSQETQYF. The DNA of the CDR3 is TGTGCCAGCAGGGGGACCTCCCAAGAGACCCAGTACTTC.

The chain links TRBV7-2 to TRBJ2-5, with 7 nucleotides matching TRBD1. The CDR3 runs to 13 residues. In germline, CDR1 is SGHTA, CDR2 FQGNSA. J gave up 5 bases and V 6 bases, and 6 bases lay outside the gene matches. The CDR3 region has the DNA TGTGCCAGCAGTGGACAGGTGGGGGAGACCCAGTACTTC. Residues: CASSGQVGETQYF.

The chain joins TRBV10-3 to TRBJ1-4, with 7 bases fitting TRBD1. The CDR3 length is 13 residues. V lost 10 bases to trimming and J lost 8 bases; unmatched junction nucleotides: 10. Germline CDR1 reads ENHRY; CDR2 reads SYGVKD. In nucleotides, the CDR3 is TGTGCCACACGACAGGGAGAGGGCGAAAAACTGTTTTTT. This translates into CATRQGEGEKLFF.

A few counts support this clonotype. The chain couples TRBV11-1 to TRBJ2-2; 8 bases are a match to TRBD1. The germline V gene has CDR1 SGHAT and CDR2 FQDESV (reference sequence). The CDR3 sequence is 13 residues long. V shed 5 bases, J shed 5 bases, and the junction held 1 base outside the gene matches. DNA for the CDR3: TGTGCCAGCAGCAGACAGGGGACCGGGGAGCTGTTTTTT. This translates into CASSRQGTGELFF.

CDR3 nucleotide sequence: TGTGCCAGCAGCCCGCGGGACAGCCTCTCCTACAATGAGCAGTTCTTC. It yields the protein CASSPRDSLSYNEQFF. V usage is TRBV7-8 and J usage is TRBJ2-1; D is possibly TRBD1 (7 bases). Germline loops: CDR1 SGHVS, CDR2 FQNEAQ. V lost 5 bases and J 0 bases, leaving 14 bases between the germline ends. The CDR3 consists of 16 residues.

CDR3 coding DNA: TGTGCCATTACGCCCGAGCGGCCTAGCTCCTACAATGAGCAGTTCTTC. Protein product: CAITPERPSSYNEQFF. The chain combines TRBV12-3 or TRBV12-4 with TRBJ2-1; D is perhaps TRBD2 (5 bases). The CDR3 loop spans 16 amino acids. The V gene lost 10 bases and the J gene lost 0 bases, with 19 bases spanning the gap.

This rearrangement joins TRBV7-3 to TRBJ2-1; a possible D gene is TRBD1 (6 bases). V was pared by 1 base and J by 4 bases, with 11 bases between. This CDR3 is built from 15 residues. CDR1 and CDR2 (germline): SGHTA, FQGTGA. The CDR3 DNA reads TGTGCCAGCAGCTTAAGGGGACAAGCTTACAATGAGCAGTTCTTC. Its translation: CASSLRGQAYNEQFF.

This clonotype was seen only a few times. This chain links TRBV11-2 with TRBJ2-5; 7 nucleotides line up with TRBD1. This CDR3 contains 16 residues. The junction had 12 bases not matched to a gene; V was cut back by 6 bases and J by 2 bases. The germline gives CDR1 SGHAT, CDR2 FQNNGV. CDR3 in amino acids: CASSDQLDRPQETQYF. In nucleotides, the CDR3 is TGTGCCAGCAGTGATCAATTGGACAGGCCACAAGAGACCCAGTACTTC.

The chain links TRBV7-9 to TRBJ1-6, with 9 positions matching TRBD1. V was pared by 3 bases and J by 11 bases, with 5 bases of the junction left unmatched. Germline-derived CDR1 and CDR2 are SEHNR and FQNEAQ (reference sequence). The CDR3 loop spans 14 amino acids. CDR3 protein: CASSFGTGLTPLHF. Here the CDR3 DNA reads TGTGCCAGCAGCTTTGGGACAGGGTTGACACCCCTCCACTTT. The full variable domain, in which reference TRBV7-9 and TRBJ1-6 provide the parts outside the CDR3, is DTGVSQNPRHKITKRGQNVTFRCDPISEHNRLYWYRQTLGQGPEFLTYFQNEAQLEKSRLLSDRFSAERPKGSFSTLEIQRTEQGDSAMYLCASSFGTGLTPLHFGNGTRLTVT.

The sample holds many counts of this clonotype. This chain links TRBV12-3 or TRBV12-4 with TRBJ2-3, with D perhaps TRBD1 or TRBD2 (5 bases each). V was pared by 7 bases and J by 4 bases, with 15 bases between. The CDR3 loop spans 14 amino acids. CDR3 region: CASIREFSADTQYF. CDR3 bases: TGTGCCAGCATCAGGGAGTTCTCGGCAGATACGCAGTATTTT.

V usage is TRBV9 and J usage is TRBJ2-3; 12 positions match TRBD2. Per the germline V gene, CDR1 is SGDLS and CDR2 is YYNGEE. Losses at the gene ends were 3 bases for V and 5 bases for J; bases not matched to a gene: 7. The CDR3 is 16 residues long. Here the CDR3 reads CASSAPTSGRKDTQYF. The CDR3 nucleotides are TGTGCCAGCAGCGCCCCGACTAGCGGGAGAAAAGATACGCAGTATTTT.

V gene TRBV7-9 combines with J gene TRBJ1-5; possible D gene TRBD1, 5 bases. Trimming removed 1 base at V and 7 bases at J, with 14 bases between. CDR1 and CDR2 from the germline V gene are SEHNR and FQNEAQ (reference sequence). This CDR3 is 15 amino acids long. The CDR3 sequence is CASSLGAGRGQPQHF. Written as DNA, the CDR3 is TGTGCCAGCAGCTTAGGGGCAGGGCGGGGACAGCCCCAGCATTTT.

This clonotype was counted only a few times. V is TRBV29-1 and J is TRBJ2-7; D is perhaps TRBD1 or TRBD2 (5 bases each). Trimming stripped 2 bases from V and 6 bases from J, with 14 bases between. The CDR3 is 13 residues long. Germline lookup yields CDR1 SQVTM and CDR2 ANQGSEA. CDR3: CSVEKGLGVEQYF. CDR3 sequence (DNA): TGCAGCGTTGAAAAAGGACTGGGGGTCGAGCAGTACTTC.

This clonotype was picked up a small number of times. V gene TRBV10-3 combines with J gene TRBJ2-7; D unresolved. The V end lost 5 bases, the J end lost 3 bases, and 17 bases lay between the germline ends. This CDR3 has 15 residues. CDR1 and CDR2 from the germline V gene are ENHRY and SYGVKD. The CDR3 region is CAISRTVNGHYEQYF. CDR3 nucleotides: TGTGCCATCAGTCGGACGGTGAATGGCCACTACGAGCAGTACTTC.

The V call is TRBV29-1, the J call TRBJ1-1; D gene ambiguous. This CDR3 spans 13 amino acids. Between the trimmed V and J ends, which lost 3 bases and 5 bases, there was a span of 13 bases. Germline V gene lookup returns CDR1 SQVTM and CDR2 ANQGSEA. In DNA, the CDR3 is TGCAGCGTTGACCGGTCGACCCAAACTGAAGCTTTCTTT. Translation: CSVDRSTQTEAFF.

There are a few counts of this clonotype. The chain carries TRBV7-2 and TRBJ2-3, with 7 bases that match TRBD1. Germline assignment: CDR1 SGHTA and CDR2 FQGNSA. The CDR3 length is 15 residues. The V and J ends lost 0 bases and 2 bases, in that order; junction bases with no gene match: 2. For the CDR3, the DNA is TGTGCCAGCAGCTTAGCGACAGGGACCACAGATACGCAGTATTTT. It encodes CASSLATGTTDTQYF.

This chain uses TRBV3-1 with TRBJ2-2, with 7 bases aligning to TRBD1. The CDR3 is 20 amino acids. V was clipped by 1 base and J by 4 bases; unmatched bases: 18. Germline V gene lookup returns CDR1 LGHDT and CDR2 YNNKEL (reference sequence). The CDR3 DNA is TGTGCCAGCAGCCAAGCCCAAAGAAGACAGGGCGGCGTGCGCACCGGGGAGCTGTTTTTT. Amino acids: CASSQAQRRQGGVRTGELFF.

The DNA of the CDR3 is TGCAGCGTTCCCAACCCGGGACAGGGCCCCGAGAGCTCCTACGAGCAGTACTTC. This encodes CSVPNPGQGPESSYEQYF. The V gene is TRBV29-1, the J gene TRBJ2-7; TRBD1 aligns across 9 bases. CDR3 length: 18 residues. Germline V lookup: CDR1 SQVTM, CDR2 ANQGSEA. V lost 5 bases, J lost 0 bases, and 17 bases stayed unmatched.

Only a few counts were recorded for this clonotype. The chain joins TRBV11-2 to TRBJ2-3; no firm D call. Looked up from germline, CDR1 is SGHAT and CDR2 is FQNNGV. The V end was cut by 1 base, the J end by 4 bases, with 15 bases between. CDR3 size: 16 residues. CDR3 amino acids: CASSLGAIGYADTQYF. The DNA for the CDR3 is TGTGCCAGCAGCTTAGGAGCCATAGGATACGCAGATACGCAGTATTTT.

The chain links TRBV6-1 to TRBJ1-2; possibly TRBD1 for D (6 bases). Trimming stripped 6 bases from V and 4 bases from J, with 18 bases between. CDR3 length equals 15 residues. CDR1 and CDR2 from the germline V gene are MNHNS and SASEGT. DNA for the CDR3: TGTGCCAGCAGCCTTGGGGGCATCGCTGGCTATGGCTACACCTTC. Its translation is CASSLGGIAGYGYTF.

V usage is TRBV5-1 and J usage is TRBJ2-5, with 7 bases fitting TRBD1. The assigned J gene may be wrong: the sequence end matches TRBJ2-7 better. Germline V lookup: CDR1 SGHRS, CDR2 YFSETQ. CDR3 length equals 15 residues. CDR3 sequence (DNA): TGCGCCAGCAGCATCGGACAGGTTGGCTTCTACGAGCAGTACTTC. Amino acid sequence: CASSIGQVGFYEQYF.

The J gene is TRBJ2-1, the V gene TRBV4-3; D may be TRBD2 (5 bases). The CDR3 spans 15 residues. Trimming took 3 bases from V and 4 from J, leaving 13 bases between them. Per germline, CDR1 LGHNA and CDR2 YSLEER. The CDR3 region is CASSQALGLYNEQFF. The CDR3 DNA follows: TGCGCCAGCAGCCAGGCCCTAGGACTGTACAATGAGCAGTTCTTC.

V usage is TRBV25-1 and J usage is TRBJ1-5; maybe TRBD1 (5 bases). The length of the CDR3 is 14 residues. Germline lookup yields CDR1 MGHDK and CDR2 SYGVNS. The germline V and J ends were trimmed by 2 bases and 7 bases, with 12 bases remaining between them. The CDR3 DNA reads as TGTGCCAGCAGTGAAGTGGGGGTACGCCAGCCCCAGCATTTT. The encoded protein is CASSEVGVRQPQHF.

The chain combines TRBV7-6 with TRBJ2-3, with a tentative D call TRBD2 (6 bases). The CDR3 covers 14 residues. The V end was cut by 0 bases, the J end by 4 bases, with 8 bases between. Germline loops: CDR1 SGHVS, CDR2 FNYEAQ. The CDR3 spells CASSLAGEADTQYF. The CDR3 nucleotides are TGTGCCAGCAGCTTAGCAGGGGAGGCAGATACGCAGTATTTT. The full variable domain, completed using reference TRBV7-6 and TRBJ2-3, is GAGVSQSPRYKVTKRGQDVALRCDPISGHVSLYWYRQALGQGPEFLTYFNYEAQQDKSGLPNDRFSAERPEGSISTLTIQRTEQRDSAMYRCASSLAGEADTQYFGPGTRLTVL.

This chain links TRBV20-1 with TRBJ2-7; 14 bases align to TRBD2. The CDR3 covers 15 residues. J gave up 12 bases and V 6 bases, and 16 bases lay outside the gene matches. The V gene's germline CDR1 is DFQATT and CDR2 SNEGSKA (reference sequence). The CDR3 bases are TGCAGTGCGACCGGGGGACTAGCGGGAGTTGAGACCCGGTACTTC. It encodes CSATGGLAGVETRYF.

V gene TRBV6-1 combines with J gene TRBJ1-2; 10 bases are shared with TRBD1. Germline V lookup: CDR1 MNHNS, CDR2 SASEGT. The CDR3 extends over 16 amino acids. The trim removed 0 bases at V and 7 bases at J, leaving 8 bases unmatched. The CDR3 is CASSEAPGQGIGGYTF. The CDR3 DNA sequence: TGTGCCAGCAGTGAAGCGCCGGGACAGGGGATAGGTGGCTACACCTTC.